This record looks at one T cell receptor (beta chain) sequence and its context. There is no known antigen for this receptor. One base away there is no much larger clone; base qualities are not given. Interpreted using the paper, the time point label stands for: longitudinal time-point 1 (baseline). Blood bank volunteers in Maryland, USA served as the healthy controls. Unsorted PBMC libraries were generated from 2 million PBMCs stored in RNAlater at -80 °C until RNA extraction. Peripheral blood was subjected to Ficoll-Hypaque density gradient centrifugation to isolate PBMCs, which were then cryopreserved in liquid nitrogen. cDNA synthesis used template-switch 5'RACE with a primer carrying a 10-nucleotide random unique molecular identifier tagging each TCR transcript. Every sequencing run yielded over 200 million TCR-beta sequences covering 15-18 subjects. Total RNA was extracted with the RNeasy kit. Using the KAPA Real-time Library Amplification kit, TCR-beta VDJ regions were amplified with primers for the TCR constant region and the 5'RACE anchor. A first PCR added sample indexes and Illumina adaptors, after which a second PCR increased the library yield. The roughly 650 bp TCR product was size-selected on a 2% E-gel SizeSelection system after Ampure bead purification. Library quality was checked on a Bioanalyzer, concentration was measured with Qubit, and libraries were quantified with the Kapa Library Quantification kit before pooling. Paired-end 2 x 150 bp sequencing of the libraries was performed on an Illumina HiSeq 2500. To increase sequence diversity, about 23-32% phiX was spiked into each library pool. Under the source paper's analysis protocol: The quality-filtered reads were processed with the UMI-based MiGEC pipeline, whose error correction step removed more than 80% of the raw TCR sequences. VDJ genes were aligned to IMGT germline references, and clonotypes were defined by unique CDR3 amino acid sequence plus V-J genes. Clonal expansion, Shannon diversity and CDR3 relatedness (CalcPairwiseDistances, ClusterSamples) were evaluated with VDJtools, and phylogenetic trees were built with CLCbio workbench. Clones with at least 8 unique UMIs were defined as expanded, with this threshold being based on coefficient-of-variation modelling across technical triplicates. The public sequencing data were trimmed at Q25 with fastp and processed into clonotypes with MiXCR by TCRdb, which kept only in-frame beta chains. Rows matching on CDR3 protein sequence are summarized as one entry with the most common DNA and genes. None of the V and J calls come from the authors' own analysis; TCRdb made them. A total of 60,000 to 90,000 distinct CDR3 sequences appear in this sample, 9.5% to 13% of them only once. Jointly, the top ten make up about 9.6% of the sample.

The data stem from a study of neurological immune-mediated disorders (dated by TCRdb to between 2017 and 2020). As for the study more broadly: The study compared peripheral blood TCR-beta repertoires of HTLV-I-associated myelopathy (HAM/TSP) patients, multiple sclerosis patients and healthy controls using UMI-based sequencing. The cohort included some 70 subjects: approximately 15 with HAM/TSP, around 34 with multiple sclerosis, and around 20 healthy controls. Each longitudinal HAM/TSP and healthy donor was sampled at 3 time-points spaced at roughly 3-40 month intervals. Longitudinal samples, technical triplicates and paired sorted CD4+ and CD8+ T-cell subsets, alongside PBMC samples, were included among the roughly 100 TCR-beta libraries. Beyond this particular receptor, the publication reports: TCR clonal expansion was highest in HAM/TSP patients and lowest in MS patients, with MS patients falling below even healthy controls. No identical CDR3 amino acid sequences were found to be shared among expanded clones across subjects, suggesting that TCR-beta repertoires were private in all groups.

Sequencing was done on a sample of PBMCs. This TCR came from a young man in good health.

The CDR3 is CASRFGGGETQYF. In nucleotide form, the sequence is TGCGCCAGCAGGTTCGGGGGAGGAGAGACCCAGTACTTC. Recombination connected TRBV5-1 to TRBJ2-5; 6 matching bases give a weak D call of TRBD2. CDR1 and CDR2 are read off the germline V gene as SGHRS and YFSETQ. V and J lose 5 bases and 4 bases, and a span of 12 bases separates them. Taken from cysteine to phenylalanine, the CDR3 has 13 residues. Only the CDR3 part of the read is kept: 39 bases, read in frame from the first base.